The 22 T cell receptor beta chains below come from one sample, sequenced in a study of T cells after yellow fever vaccination. TCRdb re-called the 5' RACE reads through MiXCR, storing one row per CDR3 protein. There are approximately 350,000 distinct CDR3 sequences in the sample; more than 9% occur only once, and 15% to 20% lies in the top ten. Here the sequenced sample was PBMCs, taken on the day of the first yellow fever vaccination. Source of these receptors: a man between 18 and 29 years old who received the YFV17D yellow fever vaccine.

This clonotype occurred a few times. V usage is TRBV2 and J usage is TRBJ2-3; D unclear. V was trimmed by 7 bases and J by 4 bases, leaving 6 bases between them. The CDR3 has 11 amino acids. The germline V gene has CDR1 SNHLY and CDR2 FYNNEI. This CDR3 is CASKESDTQYF. In DNA, the CDR3 is TGTGCCAGCAAAGAGTCAGATACGCAGTATTTT.

The genes are TRBV6-2 or TRBV6-3 and TRBJ2-7; D is uncertain. Per germline, CDR1 MNHEY and CDR2 SVGEGT. This CDR3 is 11 amino acids long. The ends were cut back, 8 bases at V and 4 bases at J, with 9 bases in the middle. CDR3 in amino acids: CASGVTYEQYF. The CDR3 DNA reads as TGTGCCAGCGGAGTGACGTACGAGCAGTACTTC.

V gene TRBV7-6 combines with J gene TRBJ2-5; D tentatively fits TRBD1 or TRBD2 (5 bases each). Germline CDR1 is SGHVS and CDR2 is FNYEAQ. This CDR3 is 14 amino acids long. V dropped 6 bases and J dropped 5 bases, with 16 bases sitting between them. In DNA form, the CDR3 reads TGTGCCAGCAGTAACGAACTGGGACGGGAGACCCAGTACTTC. It specifies CASSNELGRETQYF.

The chain is built from TRBV19 and TRBJ2-3; TRBD2 aligns across 7 bases. The CDR3 runs 15 residues. J gave up 2 bases and V 1 base, and 3 bases lay outside the gene matches. The germline V gene has CDR1 LNHDA and CDR2 SQIVND (reference sequence). The CDR3 protein is CASSIAGLITDTQYF. For the CDR3, the DNA is TGTGCCAGTAGTATAGCGGGACTAATCACAGATACGCAGTATTTT. Variable domain in full (rest from reference TRBV19 and TRBJ2-3): DGGITQSPKYLFRKEGQNVTLSCEQNLNHDAMYWYRQDPGQGLRLIYYSQIVNDFQKGDIAEGYSVSREKKESFPLTVTSAQKNPTAFYLCASSIAGLITDTQYFGPGTRLTVL.

This clonotype was detected a few times. The chain joins TRBV7-9 to TRBJ1-4; D ambiguous. Trimming removed 2 bases at V and 6 bases at J, with 13 bases between. This CDR3 region has 15 residues. CDR1 is SEHNR, CDR2 FQNEAQ, per germline (reference sequence). CDR3: CASSLNLREDEKLFF. The DNA of the CDR3 is TGTGCCAGCAGCTTAAATCTTCGGGAGGATGAAAAACTGTTTTTT.

This clonotype turned up a few times. V gene TRBV3-1 combines with J gene TRBJ2-5, with D uncertain. The germline gives CDR1 LGHDT, CDR2 YNNKEL (reference sequence). CDR3 length equals 13 residues. The V end was cut by 2 bases, the J end by 3 bases, with 7 bases between. The chain's CDR3 is CASSQNIKETQYF. Here the CDR3 DNA reads TGTGCCAGCAGCCAAAACATAAAAGAGACCCAGTACTTC.

This clonotype was seen a handful of times. The rearrangement links TRBV29-1 to TRBJ2-5, with D perhaps matching TRBD1 (5 bases). Germline V lookup: CDR1 SQVTM, CDR2 ANQGSEA. V gave up 7 bases and J gave up 2 bases, with 14 bases separating them. The CDR3 runs 13 residues. The CDR3: CSATKTDQETQYF. CDR3 bases: TGCAGCGCTACTAAGACAGATCAAGAGACCCAGTACTTC.

In this sample, this clonotype turned up many times. The chain couples TRBV9 to TRBJ1-2; 7 nucleotides agree with TRBD1. Germline V lookup: CDR1 SGDLS, CDR2 YYNGEE. J lost 0 bases, V lost 3 bases, and 5 bases had no gene match. CDR3 length: 15 amino acids. The CDR3 coding sequence is TGTGCCAGCAGCGCAGGGGGACCGACTAACTATGGCTACACCTTC. Protein sequence: CASSAGGPTNYGYTF. The full variable domain, rest sourced from reference TRBV9 and TRBJ1-2, is DSGVTQTPKHLITATGQRVTLRCSPRSGDLSVYWYQQSLDQGLQFLIQYYNGEERAKGNILERFSAQQFPDLHSELNLSSLELGDSALYFCASSAGGPTNYGYTFGSGTRLTVV.

The rearrangement links TRBV19 to TRBJ2-7, with D unresolved. CDR3 length: 13 residues. Germline V lookup: CDR1 LNHDA, CDR2 SQIVND (reference sequence). The ends were cut back, 4 bases at V and 2 bases at J, with 9 bases in the middle. The CDR3 loop is CASSSRWAYEQYF. CDR3 sequence (DNA): TGTGCCAGTAGTAGTAGGTGGGCCTACGAGCAGTACTTC.

This chain joins TRBV6-2 or TRBV6-3 and TRBJ2-2, with no clear D. The CDR3 runs to 12 residues. The V end lost 6 bases, the J end lost 5 bases, and 7 bases lay between the germline ends. Germline V lookup: CDR1 MNHEY, CDR2 SVGEGT. The CDR3 coding sequence is TGTGCCAGCAGGCCCGTTACCGGGGAGCTGTTTTTT. It specifies CASRPVTGELFF.

This clonotype was counted many times. J is TRBJ2-7 and V is TRBV12-3 or TRBV12-4, with TRBD2 identical over 8 bases. V lost 3 bases and J lost 7; bases outside the gene matches: 5. The CDR3 consists of 13 residues. CDR3 DNA: TGTGCCAGCAGTTTCGGGGGGGCTCGAGAGCAGTACGTC. Translating it yields CASSFGGAREQYV.

This clonotype was seen only once. The chain carries TRBV7-6 and TRBJ1-6; possible D gene TRBD1, 5 bases. The CDR3 loop spans 13 amino acids. CDR1 SGHVS and CDR2 FNYEAQ come from the germline V gene. With 8 bases removed from V and 7 bases from J, the gap between germline ends came to 12 bases. In nucleotides, the CDR3 is TGTGCCAGCGGGGGGGAGTCCAATTCACCCCTCCACTTT. It translates to CASGGESNSPLHF.

The chain recombines TRBV4-3 with TRBJ2-5, with TRBD2 matching 8 bases. Germline assignment: CDR1 LGHNA and CDR2 YSLEER. The CDR3 consists of 13 residues. With V trimmed by 0 bases and J by 14 bases, 8 bases remained unmatched. The CDR3 DNA sequence: TGCGCCAGCAGCCAAGATCGTTTCGGGGGGGTATACTTC. This translates into CASSQDRFGGVYF.

In this sample, this clonotype turned up a few times. This chain joins TRBV6-5 and TRBJ2-3; 9 bases are a match to TRBD2. The CDR3 contains 19 residues. CDR1 and CDR2 (germline): MNHEY, SVGAGI. V gave up 1 base and J gave up 4 bases; unmatched junction bases: 15. The CDR3 sequence is CASSYFSPSSGAAPDTQYF. CDR3 coding DNA: TGTGCCAGCAGTTACTTCTCCCCCTCTAGCGGGGCGGCCCCAGATACGCAGTATTTT.

The V call is TRBV7-9, the J call TRBJ1-1; 11 positions match TRBD1. Germline V gene lookup returns CDR1 SEHNR and CDR2 FQNEAQ (reference sequence). This CDR3 is 15 amino acids long. The J segment lost 3 bases and the V segment lost 3 bases, leaving 3 bases of the junction unmatched. The chain's CDR3 is CASSFGTGGYTEAFF. CDR3 sequence (DNA): TGTGCCAGCAGCTTTGGGACAGGGGGTTACACTGAAGCTTTCTTT.

This clonotype was detected many times. CDR3: CSVAAGPYGYTF. The CDR3 bases are TGCAGCGTTGCAGCAGGACCCTATGGCTACACCTTC. The chain links TRBV29-1 to TRBJ1-2; D call uncertain. The CDR3 loop spans 12 amino acids. The V gene lost 4 bases and the J gene lost 4 bases, with 10 bases spanning the gap. CDR1 is SQVTM and CDR2 is ANQGSEA in the germline V gene.

The V gene is TRBV11-2, the J gene TRBJ2-4; a possible D gene is TRBD1 (5 bases). The V end lost 1 base, the J end lost 9 bases, and 13 bases lay between the germline ends. This CDR3 contains 14 residues. CDR1 SGHAT and CDR2 FQNNGV come from the germline V gene. The CDR3 is CASSLVPGYAIQYF. The CDR3 DNA follows: TGTGCCAGCAGCTTAGTACCAGGGTATGCCATTCAGTACTTC. Full variable domain (outside the CDR3, taken from reference TRBV11-2 and TRBJ2-4): EAGVAQSPRYKIIEKRQSVAFWCNPISGHATLYWYQQILGQGPKLLIQFQNNGVVDDSQLPKDRFSAERLKGVDSTLKIQPAKLEDSAVYLCASSLVPGYAIQYFGAGTRLSVL.

This clonotype was picked up a small number of times. V and J are TRBV7-9 and TRBJ2-4; D not certain. The CDR3 covers 15 residues. The germline gives CDR1 SEHNR, CDR2 FQNEAQ (reference sequence). Trimming took off 0 bases at V and 4 bases at J, with 10 bases between the two ends. The CDR3 bases are TGTGCCAGCAGCTTAGCTCCGGGTGGAAAAAACATTCAGTACTTC. This sequence encodes CASSLAPGGKNIQYF. Complete variable domain (other parts from reference TRBV7-9 and TRBJ2-4): DTGVSQNPRHKITKRGQNVTFRCDPISEHNRLYWYRQTLGQGPEFLTYFQNEAQLEKSRLLSDRFSAERPKGSFSTLEIQRTEQGDSAMYLCASSLAPGGKNIQYFGAGTRLSVL.

The V and J genes are TRBV6-1 and TRBJ2-5, with TRBD2 matching over 8 bases. The CDR3 contains 15 residues. Looked up from germline, CDR1 is MNHNS and CDR2 is SASEGT. The trim removed 8 bases at V and 4 bases at J, leaving 12 bases unmatched. The CDR3 DNA reads as TGTGCCAGCTTCACCCCCGGGAGGGGGGGAGAGACCCAGTACTTC. It translates to CASFTPGRGGETQYF.

This clonotype was counted a few times. The V and J genes are TRBV23-1 and TRBJ2-7; possible D gene TRBD2, 5 bases. TRBV23-1 qualifies as an ORF whose function is uncertain. V gave up 4 bases and J gave up 12 bases, with 28 bases separating them. The CDR3 is made up of 16 amino acids. The CDR3 sequence: CASSRSSRGEFDDGYV. The CDR3 DNA is TGCGCCAGCAGTCGTTCCAGTCGGGGAGAATTCGACGATGGGTACGTC.

The J gene is TRBJ1-5, the V gene TRBV20-1; the D gene is possibly TRBD1 (5 bases). Germline V gene data show CDR1 as DFQATT and CDR2 as SNEGSKA (reference sequence). This CDR3 has 14 amino acids. The V gene lost 6 bases and the J gene lost 0 bases, with 12 bases spanning the gap. CDR3 loop: CSAFGTGSNQPQHF. The CDR3 DNA follows: TGCAGTGCGTTCGGGACGGGTAGCAATCAGCCCCAGCATTTT.

The chain links TRBV29-1 to TRBJ2-2, with unresolved D. The CDR3 consists of 13 residues. In germline, CDR1 is SQVTM, CDR2 ANQGSEA. V was cut by 2 bases and J by 2 bases, with 6 bases left in between. CDR3 loop: CSVENLNTGELFF. CDR3 in DNA: TGCAGCGTTGAAAACTTAAACACCGGGGAGCTGTTTTTT.